The subject of this entry is one TCR beta chain. The sample belongs to a study of blood T cell repertoires in COVID-19. Overall study: T cells, B-cell-depleted T cells, or PBMCs supplied cDNA or gDNA.

In the authors' methods: By means of reference gene primer amplification, nucleated cell counts were estimated. Assay used: immunoSEQ multiplex PCR; TCRdb lists only in-frame clones, some missing. That table furnishes V, J and clone size, whereas the DNA furnished D and trimming. The table lists hundreds of thousands of clones, roughly 90% of them singletons, with under 7.5% in the top ten. Germline CDR1 is MNHEY and CDR2 is SVGAGI. This CDR3 is 14 amino acids long. V lost 7 bases and J 1 base, leaving 13 bases between the germline ends. The source is a man in his 60s who had recovered from COVID-19. V usage is TRBV6-5 and J usage is TRBJ1-2; D is perhaps TRBD1 (6 bases). The material sequenced was peripheral blood. The CDR3 nucleotides are TGTGCCAGCACTTCCCGGGACATTAACTATGGCTACACCTTC. This encodes CASTSRDINYGYTF.